What follows describes a single T cell receptor (beta chain). The sample originates from a study of blood T cell repertoires in COVID-19. About the study: Samples taken during acute and convalescent COVID-19 were collected in the United States, Italy and Spain. PBMCs, B-cell-depleted T cells, or T cells were the source of the cDNA or gDNA that made up the material.

In the source study's methods: Reference gene primer amplification gave nucleated cell count estimates. Data came from immunoSEQ multiplex PCR; TCRdb stores just in-frame clones and leaves some out. V and J calls and clone size are copied from that table; D and trimming were computed from the DNA. Among 50,000 to 60,000 clones listed, about 83% were seen once. Trimming took 4 bases from V and 7 from J; bases not matched to a gene: 9. In germline, CDR1 is SGHTA, CDR2 FQGNSA. The CDR3 extends over 15 amino acids. The chain employs TRBV7-2 and TRBJ2-3, with 9 positions matching TRBD2. The receptor comes from a man between 65 and 85 years old with active COVID-19. The specimen sequenced was peripheral blood. As DNA, the CDR3 is TGTGCCAGCAGCTATACTGCGGGGGGGCCAAATACGCAGTATTTT. Translated: CASSYTAGGPNTQYF.